This TCR beta chain is drawn from a study of T-cell reconstitution after alpha-beta-depleted transplantation in children. In this sample, this clonotype turned up many times. As it was prepared, the TCRbeta library received unique molecular identifiers. TCRdb used MiXCR to reprocess the PCR reads, holding one entry per CDR3 protein. The table lists about 16,000 distinct CDR3 sequences, roughly 7.1% of them singletons. Germline values: CDR1 SGHRS, CDR2 YFSETQ. The CDR3 contains 17 residues. The V and J ends lost 0 bases and 4 bases, in that order; junction bases with no gene match: 11. The V and J genes are TRBV5-1 and TRBJ2-3; 7 bases map to TRBD2. The sequences come from PBMCs, mostly from graft donor cells, collected 60 days after TCRalphabeta/CD19-depleted stem cell transplant. This clonotype was sampled from a boy younger than two who had a stem cell transplant for Wiskott-Aldrich syndrome, so the T cells may come from the graft donor. In nucleotides, the CDR3 is TGCGCCAGCAGCTTGGCCTCCCGGGGCGGGAGTGCAGATACGCAGTATTTT. Translating it yields CASSLASRGGSADTQYF.